A single sample is the source of the 18 T cell receptor beta chains below, sequenced in a study of identical twins. One entry per CDR3 protein, called by TCRdb with MiXCR from the 5' RACE reads. The sample shows hundreds of thousands of distinct CDR3 sequences, around a sixth of them seen only once. This sample was also put to use in a study of T cells expressing NK-cell markers.

Source material: PBMCs. Source of these receptors: a woman between 18 and 29 years old in good health.

Only a few counts were recorded for this clonotype. The V call is TRBV7-9, the J call TRBJ1-1; no reliable D call. The germline V gene encodes CDR1 SEHNR and CDR2 FQNEAQ (reference sequence). This CDR3 spans 13 amino acids. The V end lost 1 base, the J end lost 10 bases, and 13 bases lay between the germline ends. In DNA, the CDR3 is TGTGCCAGCAGCTTAGGTCAGCTCTGGGGAGCTTTCTTT. Its protein is CASSLGQLWGAFF.

The table lists this clonotype with a few counts. The chain carries TRBV20-1 and TRBJ2-7, with D perhaps TRBD1 or TRBD2 (5 bases each). CDR3 length equals 12 residues. V lost 6 bases, J lost 4 bases, and 13 bases lay in between. The V gene's germline CDR1 is DFQATT and CDR2 SNEGSKA (reference sequence). CDR3 sequence: CSAAGTEYEQYF. CDR3 nucleotides: TGCAGTGCCGCCGGGACCGAGTACGAGCAGTACTTC.

This chain links TRBV7-9 with TRBJ2-3; D is uncertain. Trimming removed 1 base at V and 3 bases at J, with 8 bases between. This CDR3 is built from 14 residues. CDR1 is SEHNR and CDR2 is FQNEAQ in the germline V gene (reference sequence). The CDR3 nucleotides read TGTGCCAGCAGCTTAGGTTATAAGACAGATACGCAGTATTTT. Its protein is CASSLGYKTDTQYF.

This clonotype was seen many times. The genes are TRBV7-9 and TRBJ2-3; D possibly corresponds to TRBD1 (6 bases). V lost 5 bases and J lost 4, with 16 bases in between. CDR3 length: 15 amino acids. Germline V gene data show CDR1 as SEHNR and CDR2 as FQNEAQ (reference sequence). CDR3 sequence (DNA): TGTGCCAGCAGCCCGACAGGTCTCGACGCAGATACGCAGTATTTT. Its protein is CASSPTGLDADTQYF.

The chain couples TRBV5-1 to TRBJ2-7, with 10 bases fitting TRBD2. J was trimmed by 5 bases and V by 4 bases; bases with no gene match: 9. CDR3 length: 15 residues. Per germline, CDR1 SGHRS and CDR2 YFSETQ. The CDR3 loop reads CASSPLLAGVNEQYF. The CDR3 DNA follows: TGCGCCAGCAGCCCCCTCCTAGCGGGAGTAAACGAGCAGTACTTC.

This clonotype was counted between two and nine times. The CDR3 DNA sequence: TGCGCCAGCAGCTTCCGCCCACAGGACAGCGAAGCTTTCTTT. Protein sequence: CASSFRPQDSEAFF. The V call is TRBV5-1, the J call TRBJ1-1; maybe TRBD1 (6 bases). The length of the CDR3 is 14 residues. The V and J ends lost 2 bases and 8 bases respectively, with 16 bases between them. Per germline, CDR1 SGHRS and CDR2 YFSETQ.

This sequence joins TRBV12-3 or TRBV12-4 and TRBJ2-1, with 9 bases identical to TRBD2. This CDR3 has 15 amino acids. After removal of 7 bases from V and 6 bases from J, the junction contained 10 bases not matched to a gene. The CDR3 bases are TGTGCCAGCACCCAAGGACTAGCGAATTCCAATGAGCAGTTCTTC. It translates to CASTQGLANSNEQFF.

The rearrangement links TRBV27 to TRBJ2-2; 7 bases are a match to TRBD1. The CDR3 spans 15 residues. Germline assignment: CDR1 MNHEY and CDR2 SMNVEV (reference sequence). V shed 3 bases, J shed 4 bases, and the junction held 5 bases outside the gene matches. The CDR3 DNA reads TGTGCCAGCAGTTTTAACAGGGGCGGCACCGGGGAGCTGTTTTTT. This translates into CASSFNRGGTGELFF.

The chain combines TRBV16 with TRBJ2-4; tentative D call: TRBD2 (6 bases). The CDR3 has 15 amino acids. Trimming pared 4 bases from V and 6 bases from J, leaving 16 bases between. Germline V CDR1 and CDR2: KGHSY, FQNENV. CDR3 DNA sequence: TGTGCCAGCAGCCCGACTCAGGGAGGCGGAAACATTCAGTACTTC. This translates into CASSPTQGGGNIQYF. The complete variable domain, with remaining parts taken from reference TRBV16 and TRBJ2-4, reads GEEVAQTPKHLVRGEGQKAKLYCAPIKGHSYVFWYQQVLKNEFKFLISFQNENVFDETGMPKERFSAKCLPNSPCSLEIQATKLEDSAVYFCASSPTQGGGNIQYFGAGTRLSVL.

V is TRBV29-1 and J is TRBJ1-1; D not certain. Trimming stripped 6 bases from V and 6 bases from J, with 23 bases between. Germline assignment: CDR1 SQVTM and CDR2 ANQGSEA. The CDR3 has 15 amino acids. This chain's CDR3 is CSVRGGPSVRAEAFF. The CDR3 DNA reads TGCAGCGTAAGAGGCGGGCCCTCCGTTCGTGCTGAAGCTTTCTTT.

The V gene is TRBV11-2, the J gene TRBJ2-4; TRBD1 is a possible D gene (5 bases). This CDR3 has 20 amino acids. Germline CDR1 and CDR2: SGHAT and FQNNGV. V was cut by 1 base and J by 3 bases, with 25 bases left in between. CDR3 sequence (DNA): TGTGCCAGCAGCTTAGGGTTGGTGTTGGACAAACCACTACTCAAAAACATTCAGTACTTC. Encoded protein: CASSLGLVLDKPLLKNIQYF.

The table lists this clonotype with a few counts. The CDR3 DNA reads TGTGCCAGCAGTGACTGGAGGACAGGGAAGTATTTT. It translates to CASSDWRTGKYF. The J gene is TRBJ2-3, the V gene TRBV6-4; 8 bases match TRBD1. The junction had 4 bases not matched to a gene; V was cut back by 1 base and J by 13 bases. This CDR3 is 12 amino acids long. Germline CDR1 MRHNA, CDR2 SNTAGT.

CDR3 protein: CASSQTGAGNTIYF. DNA of the CDR3: TGTGCCAGCAGCCAGACCGGGGCTGGAAACACCATATATTTT. V and J are TRBV7-2 and TRBJ1-3; D gene ambiguous. Germline CDR1 is SGHTA and CDR2 is FQGNSA. Deletions cut 5 bases from V and 2 bases from J, with 10 bases between. There are 14 residues in the CDR3. Based on the CDR3 plus reference TRBV7-2 and TRBJ1-3, the full variable domain is GAGVSQSPSNKVTEKGKDVELRCDPISGHTALYWYRQSLGQGLEFLIYFQGNSAPDKSGLPSDRFSAERTGGSVSTLTIQRTQQEDSAVYLCASSQTGAGNTIYFGEGSWLTVV.

Only a few counts were recorded for this clonotype. In DNA, the CDR3 is TGTGCCAGCAGTCCCCGGGACTACACAGTAAATGAGCAGTTCTTC. Its protein is CASSPRDYTVNEQFF. This sequence joins TRBV6-2 or TRBV6-3 and TRBJ2-1; 7 bases line up with TRBD2. Trimming at V came to 5 bases and at J to 7 bases, leaving 11 bases not matched to a gene. CDR1 is MNHEY and CDR2 is SVGEGT in the germline V gene. The CDR3 is 15 amino acids.

This clonotype has more than one count but fewer than ten. The V gene is TRBV15, the J gene TRBJ2-2; D is uncertain. CDR3 length equals 16 residues. Per germline, CDR1 LNHNV and CDR2 YYDKDF (reference sequence). The V and J ends lost 1 base and 5 bases respectively, with 14 bases between them. Here the CDR3 reads CATSRGRSIETGELFF. CDR3 nucleotides: TGTGCCACCAGCAGAGGAAGGTCCATCGAAACCGGGGAGCTGTTTTTT. The whole variable domain, filled in from reference TRBV15 and TRBJ2-2, reads DAMVIQNPRYQVTQFGKPVTLSCSQTLNHNVMYWYQQKSSQAPKLLFHYYDKDFNNEADTPDNFQSRRPNTSFCFLDIRSPGLGDTAMYLCATSRGRSIETGELFFGEGSRLTVL.

This chain joins TRBV29-1 and TRBJ2-1, with D perhaps assigned TRBD1 or TRBD2 (6 bases each). With 4 bases removed from V and 3 bases from J, the gap between germline ends came to 10 bases. Germline-derived CDR1 and CDR2 are SQVTM and ANQGSEA. The CDR3 runs to 13 residues. Here the CDR3 reads CSVVGGHYNEQFF. CDR3 bases: TGCAGCGTTGTCGGGGGCCACTACAATGAGCAGTTCTTC.

The genes are TRBV7-7 and TRBJ2-1; D is unclear. Germline CDR1 is SSHAT and CDR2 is FNYEAQ (reference sequence). The ends were cut back, 5 bases at V and 5 bases at J, with 16 bases in the middle. The CDR3 extends over 15 amino acids. The CDR3 reads CASSAAESANNEQFF. CDR3 DNA: TGTGCCAGCAGCGCCGCGGAGTCTGCCAACAATGAGCAGTTCTTC.

This clonotype was seen ten or more times. The chain couples TRBV7-2 to TRBJ2-7; 7 bases are shared with TRBD2. V dropped 2 bases and J dropped 7; count of bases not matched to a gene: 5. The CDR3 extends over 13 amino acids. CDR1 is SGHTA, CDR2 FQGNSA, per germline. The CDR3 region has the DNA TGTGCCAGCAGCTTACTGGGTAGCGGGGAGCAGTACTTC. Translated: CASSLLGSGEQYF.